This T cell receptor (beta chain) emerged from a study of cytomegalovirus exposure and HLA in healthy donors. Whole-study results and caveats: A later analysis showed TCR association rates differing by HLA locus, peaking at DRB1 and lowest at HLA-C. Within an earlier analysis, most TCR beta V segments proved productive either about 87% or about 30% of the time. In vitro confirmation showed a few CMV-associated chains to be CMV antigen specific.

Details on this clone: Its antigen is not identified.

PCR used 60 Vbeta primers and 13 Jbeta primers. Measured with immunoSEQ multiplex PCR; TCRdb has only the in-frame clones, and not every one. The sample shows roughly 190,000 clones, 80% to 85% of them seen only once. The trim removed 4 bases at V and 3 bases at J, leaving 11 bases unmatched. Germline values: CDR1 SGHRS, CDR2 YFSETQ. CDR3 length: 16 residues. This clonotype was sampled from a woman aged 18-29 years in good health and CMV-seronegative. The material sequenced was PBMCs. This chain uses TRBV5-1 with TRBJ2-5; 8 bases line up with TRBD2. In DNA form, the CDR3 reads TGCGCCAGCAGCCGGCCGGGACTAGGAGACAAAGAGACCCAGTACTTC. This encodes CASSRPGLGDKETQYF.